This entry lists 11 T cell receptor beta chains sequenced from one sample in a study of cytomegalovirus exposure and HLA in healthy donors. The data were produced by immunoSEQ multiplex PCR, yet TCRdb's version contains in-frame clones alone and is incomplete. The table shows 160,000 or so clones, with 85% occurring only once. The sequencing input was PBMCs. Source of these receptors: a man aged 25-45 years in good health and CMV-seropositive.

The chain has TRBV7-2 and TRBJ1-5; D gene uncertain. The CDR3 has 13 residues. The germline CDR1 and CDR2 sequences are SGHTA and FQGNSA. Between the trimmed V and J ends, which lost 2 bases and 1 base, there was a span of 3 bases. In DNA, the CDR3 is TGTGCCAGCAGCTTAAGCAGCAATCAGCCCCAGCATTTT. It specifies CASSLSSNQPQHF.

The rearrangement joins TRBV4-2 to TRBJ2-3; 8 positions match TRBD2. Germline V gene sequence: CDR1 LGHNA, CDR2 YNFKEQ. The CDR3 length is 16 residues. The J segment lost 2 bases and the V segment lost 1 base, leaving 5 bases of the junction unmatched. The CDR3: CASSQGVSGVTDTQYF. The CDR3 nucleotides read TGTGCCAGCAGCCAAGGGGTTAGCGGGGTCACAGATACGCAGTATTTT.

The rearrangement joins TRBV11-2 to TRBJ1-1; no firm D call. The CDR3 totals 16 residues. V was shortened by 7 bases and J by 6 bases, with 24 bases between the two germline ends. Per germline, CDR1 SGHAT and CDR2 FQNNGV. CDR3 sequence (DNA): TGTGCCAGCACCCTTACGCCTCGGGGAAATCGCCCTGAAGCTTTCTTT. Amino acids: CASTLTPRGNRPEAFF. Together with reference TRBV11-2 and TRBJ1-1, the CDR3 gives the full variable domain: EAGVAQSPRYKIIEKRQSVAFWCNPISGHATLYWYQQILGQGPKLLIQFQNNGVVDDSQLPKDRFSAERLKGVDSTLKIQPAKLEDSAVYLCASTLTPRGNRPEAFFGQGTRLTVV.

The rearrangement joins TRBV29-1 to TRBJ1-5, with a tentative D call TRBD1 (5 bases). V lost 4 bases, J lost 2 bases, and 9 bases lay in between. Germline-derived CDR1 and CDR2 are SQVTM and ANQGSEA. The CDR3 runs 13 residues. The CDR3 nucleotides read TGCAGCGTTGCTCCGGGGGGCAATCAGCCCCAGCATTTT. Translation gives CSVAPGGNQPQHF.

The V call is TRBV29-1, the J call TRBJ1-3; D not resolved. Germline V gene sequence: CDR1 SQVTM, CDR2 ANQGSEA. V was trimmed by 3 bases and J by 0 bases, leaving 6 bases between them. The CDR3 covers 13 residues. CDR3 DNA sequence: TGCAGCGTTGAGCACGGCTCTGGAAACACCATATATTTT. Protein sequence: CSVEHGSGNTIYF. The full variable domain, in which reference TRBV29-1 and TRBJ1-3 provide the parts outside the CDR3, is SAVISQKPSRDICQRGTSLTIQCQVDSQVTMMFWYRQQPGQSLTLIATANQGSEATYESGFVIDKFPISRPNLTFSTLTVSNMSPEDSSIYLCSVEHGSGNTIYFGEGSWLTVV.

The gene calls are TRBV5-1 and TRBJ2-5, with 8 bases identical to TRBD1. Germline V gene sequence: CDR1 SGHRS, CDR2 YFSETQ. V was clipped by 4 bases and J by 1 base; unmatched bases: 6. CDR3 length: 15 amino acids. CDR3 protein: CASSQAGTGQETQYF. The CDR3 DNA sequence: TGCGCCAGCAGCCAGGCCGGGACAGGCCAAGAGACCCAGTACTTC.

This chain connects TRBV4-3 to TRBJ2-7; D is perhaps TRBD1 (6 bases). Deletions cut 6 bases from V and 5 bases from J, with 14 bases between. Germline CDR1 is LGHNA and CDR2 is YSLEER. The CDR3 contains 13 residues. Written as DNA, the CDR3 is TGCGCCAGCAGGGAACAGGGTTCGAACGAGCAGTACTTC. Residues: CASREQGSNEQYF.

The chain has TRBV19 and TRBJ2-5; 7 nucleotides match TRBD1. The length of the CDR3 is 14 residues. V shed 0 bases and J 5 bases; nucleotides not matched to a gene: 3. Germline lookup yields CDR1 LNHDA and CDR2 SQIVND (reference sequence). The CDR3 loop reads CASSIDRGIETQYF. DNA for the CDR3: TGTGCCAGTAGTATAGACAGGGGGATTGAGACCCAGTACTTC.

The rearrangement uses TRBV5-4 and TRBJ2-2; D is perhaps TRBD1 (6 bases). This CDR3 has 17 residues. V was cut by 4 bases and J by 0 bases, with 16 bases left in between. The germline CDR1 and CDR2 sequences are SGHNT and YYREEE (reference sequence). CDR3 DNA: TGTGCCAGCAGCCCGTGGGGGCGGCCCTCGAACACCGGGGAGCTGTTTTTT. As protein: CASSPWGRPSNTGELFF.

The rearrangement uses TRBV6-5 and TRBJ2-5; D might be TRBD2 (6 bases). Trimming stripped 0 bases from V and 5 bases from J, with 16 bases between. Per the germline V gene, CDR1 is MNHEY and CDR2 is SVGAGI. The CDR3 is 16 amino acids. The CDR3: CASSYSGGSPGETQYF. Here the CDR3 DNA reads TGTGCCAGCAGTTACTCCGGGGGTTCCCCCGGGGAGACCCAGTACTTC.

The chain carries TRBV5-4 and TRBJ2-3; 12 bases align to TRBD2. The CDR3 has 17 residues. Losses at the gene ends were 3 bases for V and 5 bases for J; bases not matched to a gene: 10. Germline CDR1 reads SGHNT; CDR2 reads YYREEE (reference sequence). Written as DNA, the CDR3 is TGTGCCAGCAGCTCCCACCTAGCGGGGGGGCGCGGAGATACGCAGTATTTT. Residues: CASSSHLAGGRGDTQYF.